A single sample is the source of the 8 T cell receptor beta chains below, sequenced in a study of PD-L1 blockade in urothelial cancer. Assay used: immunoSEQ multiplex PCR; TCRdb lists only in-frame clones, some missing. The table lists about 74,000 clones, around 90% of them singletons. Regarding time point: pretreatment peripheral blood. Sequencing used PBMCs, obtained around atezolizumab (anti-PD-L1) treatment. These receptors all come from a man between 70 and 80 years old with urothelial cancer.

The V call is TRBV9, the J call TRBJ2-7; D may be TRBD2 (5 bases). Per germline, CDR1 SGDLS and CDR2 YYNGEE. The ends were cut back, 0 bases at V and 1 base at J, with 8 bases in the middle. This CDR3 region has 14 residues. The CDR3 region is CASSVDSVSYEQYF. The CDR3 nucleotides read TGTGCCAGCAGCGTAGATAGCGTTTCCTACGAGCAGTACTTC.

V and J are TRBV7-9 and TRBJ2-5, with 9 bases lining up with TRBD2. The CDR3 extends over 14 amino acids. CDR1 and CDR2 from the germline V gene are SEHNR and FQNEAQ (reference sequence). J lost 7 bases, V lost 4 bases, and 7 bases had no gene match. CDR3 bases: TGTGCCAGCAGCTCCGGCCTAGCGGGAACGACCCAGTACTTC. Protein: CASSSGLAGTTQYF.

The chain uses TRBV28 and TRBJ2-2; maybe TRBD2 (5 bases). CDR1 and CDR2 (germline): MDHEN, SYDVKM. Trimming pared 6 bases from V and 6 bases from J, leaving 14 bases between. There are 14 residues in the CDR3. CDR3 nucleotides: TGTGCCAGCAGCCCAATGCCGGGATCCGGGGAGCTGTTTTTT. This gives the protein CASSPMPGSGELFF.

The CDR3 DNA reads TGTGCCAGCAGCACGTCGGGGGGACAGGGGGTGGATGAAAAACTGTTTTTT. Translated: CASSTSGGQGVDEKLFF. The chain uses TRBV21-1 and TRBJ1-4; the table gives TRBD1 as D, unverified against the DNA. TRBV21-1 is shown as a pseudogene. The CDR3 is made up of 17 amino acids.

This clone showed up just once. The chain has TRBV23-1 and TRBJ2-5, with TRBD1 matching 10 bases. TRBV23-1 is an ORF; its function is uncertain. The CDR3 has 17 residues. V was pared by 0 bases and J by 5 bases, with 9 bases of the junction left unmatched. The CDR3: CASSQSGQGHLRETQYF. CDR3 nucleotides: TGCGCCAGCAGTCAATCGGGACAGGGGCACCTCAGGGAGACCCAGTACTTC.

This clone came up once. Other DNA sequences in the same sample also yield this CDR3. CDR3 protein: CASARQGYGYTF. DNA for the CDR3: TGTGCCAGCGCCAGGCAGGGGTATGGCTACACCTTC. The genes are TRBV28 and TRBJ1-2; a weak D match, TRBD1 (6 bases). This CDR3 has 12 residues. Looked up from germline, CDR1 is MDHEN and CDR2 is SYDVKM. V was trimmed by 8 bases and J by 5 bases, leaving 12 bases between them.

This CDR3 reads CASSSGTGRPATNEKLFF. The CDR3, as DNA: TGCGCCAGCAGCTCCGGGACAGGGAGGCCCGCAACTAATGAAAAACTGTTTTTT. V is TRBV5-1 and J is TRBJ1-4, with 9 bases aligning to TRBD1. Germline loops: CDR1 SGHRS, CDR2 YFSETQ. The CDR3 is 18 residues long. V was pared by 3 bases and J by 0 bases, with 9 bases of the junction left unmatched.

The rearrangement joins TRBV5-5 to TRBJ2-3, with TRBD1 as a possible D gene (8 bases). The CDR3 runs to 15 residues. From germline, CDR1 is SGHKS and CDR2 YYEKEE (reference sequence). The germline V and J ends were trimmed by 4 bases and 4 bases, with 16 bases remaining between them. For the CDR3, the DNA is TGTGCCAGCAGCCCAGGGGGCCTAGCGGCAGATACGCAGTATTTT. Its translation is CASSPGGLAADTQYF.